This note documents a single T cell receptor (beta chain) sequence. These data originate in a study of cytomegalovirus exposure and HLA in healthy donors. The study ran its PCR with 60 Vbeta and 13 Jbeta primers. Clones were read by immunoSEQ multiplex PCR, and TCRdb kept only the in-frame ones, dropping some. The top ten clones hold over 1.1% of a sample with 84,000 or so clones, under 80% of them seen once. Donors were ostensibly healthy at sampling, although undocumented immune exposures were probable. The clonotype comes from a male donor in good health and CMV-seronegative. The specimen sequenced was PBMCs.

The CDR3 loop reads CASSLMGQGATDTQYF. Written as DNA, the CDR3 is TGTGCCAGCAGCTTAATGGGGCAGGGGGCTACAGATACGCAGTATTTT. The chain carries TRBV7-3 and TRBJ2-3, with 8 positions matching TRBD1. V was pared by 1 base and J by 3 bases, with 6 bases of the junction left unmatched. Germline assignment: CDR1 SGHTA and CDR2 FQGTGA. This CDR3 is 16 amino acids long. Using reference TRBV7-3 and TRBJ2-3 for the parts outside the CDR3, the full variable domain is GAGVSQTPSNKVTEKGKYVELRCDPISGHTALYWYRQSLGQGPEFLIYFQGTGAADDSGLPNDRFFAVRPEGSVSTLKIQRTERGDSAVYLCASSLMGQGATDTQYFGPGTRLTVL.